A single sample is the source of the 23 T cell receptor beta chains below, sequenced in a study of CD8 T cells in ankylosing spondylitis. TCRdb recomputed calls from the 5' RACE reads with MiXCR, one row per CDR3 protein. This table holds 200,000 to 250,000 distinct CDR3 sequences, roughly 32% found once. The sequenced sample was blood, either unsorted or a sorted T cell fraction (not recorded which). Receptors originate from a male donor with ankylosing spondylitis or in good health (not recorded which).

This chain uses TRBV5-6 with TRBJ1-2, with D maybe TRBD1 (5 bases). V dropped 1 base and J dropped 4 bases, with 20 bases sitting between them. Germline values: CDR1 SGHDT, CDR2 YYEEEE. This CDR3 spans 17 amino acids. CDR3 nucleotide sequence: TGTGCCAGCAGCTTGATCGGTCACGGGGGACCAATCTATGGCTACACCTTC. Translating it yields CASSLIGHGGPIYGYTF.

V gene TRBV21-1 combines with J gene TRBJ2-3; TRBD2 is the table's D call, not checked against the DNA. TRBV21-1 is reported as a pseudogene. The CDR3 length is 14 residues. CDR3 nucleotide sequence: TGTGCCAGCAGCAGGGGACTAAGCACAGATACGCAGTATTTT. Its protein product is CASSRGLSTDTQYF.

The rearrangement links TRBV6-1 to TRBJ1-6, with D unresolved. V lost 8 bases, J lost 7 bases, and 21 bases lay in between. Germline loops: CDR1 MNHNS, CDR2 SASEGT. The CDR3 covers 16 residues. The CDR3 coding sequence is TGTGCCAGCGCACGGGAGGGAGCCTCCCTAAATTCACCCCTCCACTTT. It yields the protein CASAREGASLNSPLHF.

The rearrangement links TRBV12-3 or TRBV12-4 to TRBJ1-4, with 9 bases that match TRBD1. V lost 3 bases, J lost 4 bases, and 9 bases stayed unmatched. This CDR3 is built from 17 residues. The CDR3 spells CASSLATGQGINEKLFF. CDR3 DNA sequence: TGTGCCAGCAGTTTGGCGACAGGACAGGGGATTAATGAAAAACTGTTTTTT.

This clonotype has only a few counts. The CDR3 loop reads CASSFLSRGSDTQYF. CDR3 nucleotide sequence: TGTGCCAGCAGCTTCTTGTCAAGGGGCTCAGATACGCAGTATTTT. The J gene is TRBJ2-3, the V gene TRBV7-3, with D tentatively TRBD1 (5 bases). CDR3 length: 15 amino acids. From germline, CDR1 is SGHTA and CDR2 FQGTGA. Trimming stripped 3 bases from V and 4 bases from J, with 14 bases between.

The J gene is TRBJ2-1, the V gene TRBV11-1, with a weak D call TRBD2 (6 bases). V dropped 3 bases and J dropped 0 bases, with 6 bases sitting between them. Germline V gene sequence: CDR1 SGHAT, CDR2 FQDESV (reference sequence). This CDR3 is 14 amino acids long. The CDR3: CASSLEGSYNEQFF. Here the CDR3 DNA reads TGTGCCAGCAGCTTGGAGGGCTCCTACAATGAGCAGTTCTTC.

This clonotype has a handful of counts. The chain couples TRBV6-5 to TRBJ2-7; the D gene is possibly TRBD1 (6 bases). V lost 0 bases, J lost 3 bases, and 15 bases lay in between. The length of the CDR3 is 16 residues. The V gene's germline CDR1 is MNHEY and CDR2 SVGAGI. The CDR3 loop reads CASSYSKSGADYEQYF. CDR3 DNA sequence: TGTGCCAGCAGTTACTCGAAGTCAGGGGCAGACTACGAGCAGTACTTC.

This clonotype was picked up a small number of times. Here the CDR3 reads CSAPLGKELTQYF. CDR3 in DNA: TGCAGTGCTCCACTAGGAAAAGAGTTGACCCAGTACTTC. V and J are TRBV20-1 and TRBJ2-5; tentative D call: TRBD2 (5 bases). CDR1 and CDR2 (germline): DFQATT, SNEGSKA (reference sequence). This CDR3 comprises 13 residues. Trimming took off 5 bases at V and 7 bases at J, with 17 bases between the two ends.

V gene TRBV7-6 combines with J gene TRBJ2-7; the D gene is possibly TRBD1 (6 bases). This CDR3 contains 14 residues. V lost 3 bases to trimming and J lost 2 bases, with 11 bases between them. Germline-derived CDR1 and CDR2 are SGHVS and FNYEAQ. The CDR3 is CASSLNRAPYEQYF. CDR3 DNA: TGTGCCAGCAGCTTGAACAGGGCCCCCTACGAGCAGTACTTC.

This rearrangement joins TRBV20-1 to TRBJ1-1; D possibly corresponds to TRBD1 (6 bases). With 3 bases removed from V and 0 bases from J, the gap between germline ends came to 11 bases. The CDR3 extends over 14 amino acids. Germline CDR1 DFQATT, CDR2 SNEGSKA (reference sequence). The CDR3 sequence: CSAREDSMNTEAFF. The CDR3 DNA follows: TGCAGTGCTAGGGAGGACAGTATGAACACTGAAGCTTTCTTT.

The V gene is TRBV6-1, the J gene TRBJ2-3; 7 bases fit TRBD2. In germline, CDR1 is MNHNS, CDR2 SASEGT. CDR3 length equals 14 residues. After removal of 6 bases from V and 6 bases from J, the junction contained 9 bases not matched to a gene. The CDR3 region is CASSRGVRTDTQYF. The CDR3 DNA sequence: TGTGCCAGCAGCCGGGGGGTACGGACCGATACGCAGTATTTT.

This clonotype was detected a few times. This rearrangement joins TRBV20-1 to TRBJ2-2; D unresolved. Trimming shortened V by 3 bases and J by 4 bases, and 15 bases separated the two germline ends. CDR3 length: 15 amino acids. CDR1 is DFQATT and CDR2 is SNEGSKA in the germline V gene (reference sequence). CDR3 DNA: TGCAGTGCTAGGGACGTGCTCCCGGGCACCGGGGAGCTGTTTTTT. Protein product: CSARDVLPGTGELFF.

The V call is TRBV20-1, the J call TRBJ2-3; TRBD2 aligns across 9 bases. This CDR3 contains 15 residues. Trimming at V came to 6 bases and at J to 5 bases, leaving 12 bases not matched to a gene. In germline, CDR1 is DFQATT, CDR2 SNEGSKA (reference sequence). CDR3 bases: TGCAGTGCCCCATTTGGCGGGGGGGCTGTAGATACGCAGTATTTT. It translates to CSAPFGGGAVDTQYF.

In this sample, this clonotype turned up a few times. V and J are TRBV20-1 and TRBJ1-6; D is unclear. Per the germline V gene, CDR1 is DFQATT and CDR2 is SNEGSKA (reference sequence). Trimming pared 3 bases from V and 8 bases from J, leaving 14 bases between. The CDR3 covers 14 residues. This CDR3 reads CSARSLSGDSPLHF. The CDR3 coding sequence is TGCAGTGCTAGGAGTTTATCAGGAGATTCACCCCTCCACTTT.

The chain combines TRBV13 with TRBJ1-1; D call uncertain. From germline, CDR1 is PRHDT and CDR2 FYEKMQ (reference sequence). Trimming left V 3 bases short and J 0 bases short, with 8 bases between. CDR3 size: 14 residues. For the CDR3, the DNA is TGTGCCAGCAGCTTGGTAGACCTGAACACTGAAGCTTTCTTT. It specifies CASSLVDLNTEAFF.

J is TRBJ1-1 and V is TRBV12-3 or TRBV12-4, with D tentatively TRBD1 (5 bases). V gave up 6 bases and J gave up 4 bases, with 9 bases separating them. The CDR3 consists of 12 residues. The CDR3 here is CASSRGATEAFF. CDR3 DNA: TGTGCCAGCAGCCGAGGGGCCACTGAAGCTTTCTTT.

The chain links TRBV5-6 to TRBJ1-4; a possible D gene is TRBD1 (6 bases). This CDR3 spans 15 amino acids. Germline V lookup: CDR1 SGHDT, CDR2 YYEEEE. V lost 7 bases, J lost 3 bases, and 16 bases lay in between. DNA of the CDR3: TGTGCCAGCGAGAATAACAGGGAAGCTAATGAAAAACTGTTTTTT. Translating it yields CASENNREANEKLFF.

This chain uses TRBV15 with TRBJ1-1; D is undetermined. Trimming pared 5 bases from V and 7 bases from J, leaving 17 bases between. The V gene's germline CDR1 is LNHNV and CDR2 YYDKDF (reference sequence). The CDR3 spans 14 residues. In nucleotides, the CDR3 is TGTGCCACCAGCTCAAACACCGTGGCCGTTGAAGCTTTCTTT. As protein: CATSSNTVAVEAFF.

DNA of the CDR3: TGTGCCAGCAGCTCGCGGGGCCATCAGCATCAGCCCCAGCATTTT. It specifies CASSSRGHQHQPQHF. J is TRBJ1-5 and V is TRBV7-6, with D possibly TRBD1 on 5 matching bases. This CDR3 has 15 amino acids. V dropped 4 bases and J dropped 5 bases, with 15 bases sitting between them. CDR1 is SGHVS and CDR2 is FNYEAQ in the germline V gene.

On this clonotype itself: At one of its ends the junction is not consistent with the germline gene, which may arise from a read error. This chain joins TRBV6-1 and TRBJ2-7; 7 nucleotides align to TRBD2. The CDR3 loop spans 13 amino acids. CDR1 MNHNS and CDR2 SASEGT come from the germline V gene. The CDR3 bases are TGTGGCAGCACCTCTAGCGGAACCTACGAGCAGTACTTC. This codes for CGSTSSGTYEQYF.

This clonotype was counted ten times or more. The chain carries TRBV20-1 and TRBJ2-3; a weak D match, TRBD1 (6 bases). This CDR3 spans 13 amino acids. The germline CDR1 and CDR2 sequences are DFQATT and SNEGSKA (reference sequence). Between the trimmed V and J ends, which lost 6 bases and 3 bases, there was a span of 13 bases. CDR3 protein: CSASGGKTDTQYF. CDR3 nucleotides: TGCAGTGCCAGTGGGGGCAAGACAGATACGCAGTATTTT.

The sample holds a few counts of this clonotype. The rearrangement uses TRBV5-6 and TRBJ1-4, with 9 bases aligning to TRBD1. Germline trimming cut 4 bases from V and 6 bases from J; bases unmatched to any gene: 7. This CDR3 contains 15 residues. Germline V gives CDR1 SGHDT, CDR2 YYEEEE. CDR3 DNA: TGTGCCAGCAGCACCGCCGGGACAGGGTATGAAAAACTGTTTTTT. Translated, it gives CASSTAGTGYEKLFF.

The chain recombines TRBV29-1 with TRBJ2-7; 7 nucleotides match TRBD1. Germline lookup yields CDR1 SQVTM and CDR2 ANQGSEA. This CDR3 comprises 13 residues. V lost 4 bases to trimming and J lost 7 bases; unmatched junction nucleotides: 10. As DNA, the CDR3 is TGCAGCGTTGCACGGTGGACAGGAAGGGAGCAGTACTTC. Protein sequence: CSVARWTGREQYF.